This T cell receptor beta chain was sequenced for a study of vaccination and CD4 T cells after COVID-19. Turning to the study itself: Two doses of either BNT162b2 or mRNA-1273 vaccine went to participants.

V lost 2 bases to trimming and J lost 3 bases, with 4 bases between them. There are 13 residues in the CDR3. Germline values: CDR1 MNHEY, CDR2 SVGEGT. Treatment: roughly ten-day PBMC culture with coronavirus spike peptide pools or control peptides (ViraFEST assay). In the ViraFEST assay, peptide-pool expansion preceded TCR sequencing of expanded clonotypes. The Oncomine TCR Beta short-read assay sequenced DNA from cultured CD4+ T cells. TCRdb reprocessed the PCR reads via MiXCR and lists one record per CDR3 protein. This sample carries roughly 12,000 distinct CDR3 sequences, 45% to 75% of them seen once, and the ten largest clones take approximately 9.6%. With regard to this clonotype: Its antigen is currently unknown.

Sequencing was done on a sample of CD4+ T cells from blood, cultured in vitro. The sequence was collected from a human donor who had recovered from COVID-19. The V gene is TRBV6-2 or TRBV6-3, the J gene TRBJ2-2; D uncertain. The CDR3 region is CASSYRDTGELFF. The CDR3 region has the DNA TGTGCCAGCAGTTACAGGGACACCGGGGAGCTGTTTTTT.